Below are 9 T cell receptor beta chains sequenced from a single sample in a study of T-cell reconstitution after alpha-beta-depleted transplantation in children (dated by TCRdb to about 2016). The paper's findings and limits, for the study overall: Over the following months the frequencies of hyperexpanded clones went down, and after one year T-cell counts and TCRbeta diversity were mostly credited to newly produced T cells.

These TCRs are of unknown antigen specificity. Receptors were amplified or captured by PCR. Instrument used: Illumina HiSeq 2500. TCR library preparation used molecular barcoding, with unique molecular identifiers applied to normalize quantification of the TCRbeta repertoire. TCRdb handled the public reads itself, with Q25 trimming in fastp and clone calling in MiXCR, and kept productive beta chains. All rows with the same CDR3 protein become a single entry with the most common DNA and genes. A total of about 300,000 distinct CDR3 sequences appear in this sample, 6.5% to 9% of them only once. The biggest ten clones account for around 9.8% of the sample. Per the publication, the treatment or condition label means: allogeneic hematopoietic cell transplantation with graft depleted of TCRalphabeta T cells and CD19 B cells. This sample comprised peripheral blood, obtained 360 days after TCRalphabeta/CD19-depleted stem cell transplant. These receptors originate from a female patient aged 2-15 years who had a stem cell transplant for Fanconi anemia, so the T cells may come from the graft donor.

This clonotype was picked up a small number of times. J is TRBJ2-2 and V is TRBV27, with a weak D call TRBD2 (6 bases). The CDR3 sequence is 13 residues long. Trimming removed 7 bases from V and 6 bases from J, with 12 bases in between. Germline loops: CDR1 MNHEY, CDR2 SMNVEV (reference sequence). Written as DNA, the CDR3 is TGTGCCAGCAAGGGACTCGCACCCGGGGAGCTGTTTTTT. Its protein product is CASKGLAPGELFF.

This clonotype was counted at least ten times. The chain has TRBV7-9 and TRBJ2-7; the match to TRBD1 covers 9 bases. This CDR3 is 14 amino acids long. Per germline, CDR1 SEHNR and CDR2 FQNEAQ (reference sequence). The V gene end was trimmed by 5 bases and the J gene end by 4 bases; junction bases not matched to a gene: 6. Here the CDR3 reads CASSLGGTGYEQYF. DNA of the CDR3: TGTGCCAGCAGCCTAGGGGGGACAGGGTACGAGCAGTACTTC.

A few counts support this clonotype. The V call is TRBV7-9, the J call TRBJ2-1; D call uncertain. CDR3 length: 14 residues. Germline CDR1 SEHNR, CDR2 FQNEAQ (reference sequence). Trimming took 6 bases from V and 1 from J, leaving 10 bases between them. The CDR3 reads CASRKSESYNEQFF. For the CDR3, the DNA is TGTGCCAGCAGGAAGAGTGAGTCCTACAATGAGCAGTTCTTC.

This rearrangement joins TRBV27 to TRBJ1-1, with TRBD1 matching over 9 bases. V lost 2 bases, J lost 1 base, and 8 bases stayed unmatched. The CDR3 sequence is 17 residues long. The V gene's germline CDR1 is MNHEY and CDR2 SMNVEV (reference sequence). Here the CDR3 DNA reads TGTGCCAGCAGTTTAGGGTACAGGGGGCCTACGAACACTGAAGCTTTCTTT. The encoded protein is CASSLGYRGPTNTEAFF.

This clonotype was found many times. This chain joins TRBV10-1 and TRBJ2-1; maybe TRBD1 (5 bases). Germline V gives CDR1 WNHNN, CDR2 SYGVQD (reference sequence). Trimming cost V 2 bases and J 8 bases, with 13 bases left between them. This CDR3 has 14 residues. CDR3 in amino acids: CASSEAGIADEQFF. The DNA for the CDR3 is TGCGCCAGCAGTGAGGCAGGGATTGCTGATGAGCAGTTCTTC.

The CDR3: CASSFRDRELNEQYF. In nucleotides, the CDR3 is TGTGCCAGCAGTTTCCGGGACAGGGAGTTAAACGAGCAGTACTTC. The gene calls are TRBV28 and TRBJ2-7, with 9 nucleotides matching TRBD1. This CDR3 is built from 15 residues. CDR1 is MDHEN, CDR2 SYDVKM, per germline. The J segment lost 5 bases and the V segment lost 3 bases, leaving 8 bases of the junction unmatched. Combining the CDR3 with reference TRBV28 and TRBJ2-7 gives the whole variable domain DVKVTQSSRYLVKRTGEKVFLECVQDMDHENMFWYRQDPGLGLRLIYFSYDVKMKEKGDIPEGYSVSREKKERFSLILESASTNQTSMYLCASSFRDRELNEQYFGPGTRLTVT.

The sample holds many counts of this clonotype. The gene calls are TRBV7-2 and TRBJ2-1, with 8 bases fitting TRBD2. The CDR3 runs 16 residues. The ends lost 4 bases at V and 3 bases at J; junction bases unmatched: 8. From germline, CDR1 is SGHTA and CDR2 FQGNSA. The CDR3: CASSSQAGVGYNEQFF. Here the CDR3 DNA reads TGTGCCAGCAGCTCACAAGCGGGGGTAGGCTACAATGAGCAGTTCTTC.

This clonotype occurred many times. The chain recombines TRBV4-1 with TRBJ2-7; unclear D gene. CDR3 size: 14 residues. Trimming cost V 1 base and J 2 bases, with 9 bases left between them. Per the germline V gene, CDR1 is MGHRA and CDR2 is YSYEKL. The CDR3 sequence is CASSQVPNTYEQYF. The CDR3 nucleotides are TGCGCCAGCAGCCAAGTCCCAAATACCTACGAGCAGTACTTC.

This clonotype occurred many times. The genes are TRBV29-1 and TRBJ2-7, with a tentative D call TRBD2 (6 bases). The germline CDR1 and CDR2 sequences are SQVTM and ANQGSEA. The CDR3 runs to 13 residues. The V end lost 5 bases, the J end lost 4 bases, and 15 bases lay between the germline ends. CDR3 in DNA: TGCAGCGTTCGGGGGAGTTGGACGTACGAGCAGTACTTC. Amino acids: CSVRGSWTYEQYF.